The present entry profiles one T cell receptor (beta chain) with its context. This sample was taken from a study of blood T cell repertoires in COVID-19. Measured with immunoSEQ multiplex PCR; TCRdb has only the in-frame clones, and not every one. This sample yields nearly 90,000 clones, of which over 80% are seen a single time; roughly 11% belongs to the top ten. V dropped 6 bases and J dropped 2; count of bases not matched to a gene: 9. The CDR3 has 15 amino acids. CDR1 and CDR2 (germline): SGHTA, FQGNSA. The TCR was taken from an older man with acute or convalescent COVID-19. Material for sequencing was peripheral blood. V is TRBV7-2 and J is TRBJ1-2; 7 bases align to TRBD1. Here the CDR3 reads CASSPGQVMNYGYTF. The CDR3 bases are TGTGCCAGCAGTCCTGGACAGGTGATGAACTATGGCTACACCTTC.